This T cell receptor beta chain is from a study of Tregs in tolerant kidney transplant recipients. This CDR3 region has 14 residues. Trimming took 1 base from V and 6 from J, leaving 13 bases between them. Germline CDR1 is SEHNR and CDR2 is FQNEAQ (reference sequence). Whole-study results and caveats: Activated donor B cell expansion appeared to reveal the most relevant donor-specific TCRbeta repertoire. The small number of patients limits these findings pending further validation. Biological reproducibility was not directly addressed in this study.

Method: immunoSEQ multiplex PCR; TCRdb's copy keeps in-frame clones and lacks some. This table holds roughly 250,000 clones, 84% found once. There are a few counts of this clone. Its antigen is undetermined. Unstimulated Tregs (CD4+CD25+CD127-) and CD4+CD25- non-Tregs were sorted from PBMCs. The sample consisted of CD4+ T cells from blood. This clonotype originated in a human donor in good health. This sequence joins TRBV7-9 and TRBJ2-7, with a possible D match to TRBD1 (6 bases). DNA of the CDR3: TGTGCCAGCAGCTTAGTTGGTCAGGGGCTCGAGCAGTACTTC. Encoded protein: CASSLVGQGLEQYF. Together with reference TRBV7-9 and TRBJ2-7, the CDR3 gives the full variable domain: DTGVSQNPRHKITKRGQNVTFRCDPISEHNRLYWYRQTLGQGPEFLTYFQNEAQLEKSRLLSDRFSAERPKGSFSTLEIQRTEQGDSAMYLCASSLVGQGLEQYFGPGTRLTVT.